A single sample gave rise to the 32 T cell receptor beta chains below, sequenced in a study of T cell responses to AZD1222 COVID-19 vaccine. The repertoire was sequenced with immunoSEQ multiplex PCR; TCRdb's copy has only in-frame clones and lacks some. The sample shows about 160,000 clones, about 90% of them seen only once. The sample was peripheral blood, taken on day 0 of AZD1222 vaccination. The source of these receptors is an adult in good health.

The chain recombines TRBV30 with TRBJ1-5, with a possible D match to TRBD1 (5 bases). This CDR3 contains 14 residues. V was clipped by 2 bases and J by 5 bases, with 13 bases between them. Germline V lookup: CDR1 GTSNPN, CDR2 SVGIG (reference sequence). CDR3 region: CAWSINLGDQPQHF. CDR3 bases: TGTGCCTGGAGTATTAACCTAGGGGATCAGCCCCAGCATTTT.

As to this clone: Lacking the conserved final phenylalanine or tryptophan, this CDR3 likely reflects a read error. Written as DNA, the CDR3 is TGTGCCAGCAAATCTGTGGACGGAGGTCCTAACTATGGCTACACCCTC. Its protein is CASKSVDGGPNYGYTL. V is TRBV5-4 and J is TRBJ1-2; D gene unclear. V was trimmed by 6 bases and J by 0 bases, leaving 18 bases between them. This CDR3 spans 16 amino acids. Germline assignment: CDR1 SGHNT and CDR2 YYREEE (reference sequence).

A single count supports this clone. This chain uses TRBV10-2 with TRBJ1-2; D remains ambiguous. The germline CDR1 and CDR2 sequences are WSHSY and SAAADI. This CDR3 comprises 14 residues. Trimming removed 4 bases from V and 1 base from J, with 10 bases in between. The CDR3 loop is CASSGEPLNYGYTF. CDR3 coding DNA: TGCGCCAGCAGTGGCGAGCCGCTTAACTATGGCTACACCTTC.

The chain is built from TRBV6-5 and TRBJ1-2; the match to TRBD1 covers 8 bases. Germline V lookup: CDR1 MNHEY, CDR2 SVGAGI. This CDR3 contains 14 residues. V dropped 6 bases and J dropped 8; count of bases not matched to a gene: 11. In DNA, the CDR3 is TGTGCCAGCAGCCTGGACAGGGTGGGAAAAGGCTACACCTTC. This gives the protein CASSLDRVGKGYTF.

The rearrangement joins TRBV5-5 to TRBJ2-7, with a possible D match to TRBD1 (6 bases). Trimming took 1 base from V and 1 from J, leaving 9 bases between them. Germline V lookup: CDR1 SGHKS, CDR2 YYEKEE (reference sequence). CDR3 size: 14 residues. The CDR3 protein is CASSLNTGSYEQYF. DNA for the CDR3: TGTGCCAGCAGCTTGAATACAGGGTCCTACGAGCAGTACTTC.

The chain links TRBV4-3 to TRBJ1-6, with 8 bases matching TRBD1. The trim removed 5 bases at V and 7 bases at J, leaving 10 bases unmatched. CDR1 and CDR2 from the germline V gene are LGHNA and YSLEER. This CDR3 has 16 residues. The CDR3 loop is CASSALLQGANSPLHF. The CDR3 coding sequence is TGCGCCAGCAGCGCACTACTCCAGGGGGCGAATTCACCCCTCCACTTT.

The chain couples TRBV12-5 to TRBJ2-1; possibly TRBD1 or TRBD2 for D (6 bases each). Trimming shortened V by 7 bases and J by 0 bases, and 13 bases separated the two germline ends. The CDR3 covers 15 residues. Germline values: CDR1 LGHNT, CDR2 FRNRAP. In nucleotides, the CDR3 is TGTGCTAGTGCCTTCGGGGGCGCCTCCTACAATGAGCAGTTCTTC. Amino acid sequence: CASAFGGASYNEQFF.

The chain combines TRBV24-1 with TRBJ1-2; weak D call: TRBD1 (5 bases). CDR1 and CDR2 (germline): KGHDR, SFDVKD. The V end lost 3 bases, the J end lost 7 bases, and 17 bases lay between the germline ends. This CDR3 contains 15 residues. The CDR3 DNA sequence: TGTGCCACCAGTGATGGGACCCAAAGTATAGGTGGCTACACCTTC. It specifies CATSDGTQSIGGYTF.

The count of this clone is one. V usage is TRBV30 and J usage is TRBJ1-2, with D possibly being TRBD1 (5 bases). Germline-derived CDR1 and CDR2 are GTSNPN and SVGIG (reference sequence). This CDR3 has 16 residues. Trimming took 5 bases from V and 2 from J, leaving 21 bases between them. As DNA, the CDR3 is TGTGCCTGGGCAGGACACCTAAGAGGGGCAAACTATGGCTACACCTTC. It specifies CAWAGHLRGANYGYTF.

The rearrangement links TRBV11-2 to TRBJ2-1; D might be TRBD2 (6 bases). CDR1 is SGHAT and CDR2 is FQNNGV in the germline V gene. The length of the CDR3 is 14 residues. V was trimmed by 2 bases and J by 4 bases, leaving 9 bases between them. As DNA, the CDR3 is TGTGCCAGCAGCTTACCTGGGGGGTACAATGAGCAGTTCTTC. Its protein product is CASSLPGGYNEQFF. Full variable domain (missing parts from reference TRBV11-2 and TRBJ2-1): EAGVAQSPRYKIIEKRQSVAFWCNPISGHATLYWYQQILGQGPKLLIQFQNNGVVDDSQLPKDRFSAERLKGVDSTLKIQPAKLEDSAVYLCASSLPGGYNEQFFGPGTRLTVL.

The DNA of the CDR3 is TGTGCCCTGGACAGAGCCTACGAGCAGTACTTC. Translated: CALDRAYEQYF. V and J are TRBV30 and TRBJ2-7, with D perhaps matching TRBD1 (6 bases). The CDR3 totals 11 residues. Germline V gene sequence: CDR1 GTSNPN, CDR2 SVGIG (reference sequence). Trimming cost V 8 bases and J 2 bases, with 10 bases left between them.

V is TRBV7-2 and J is TRBJ2-1; D call uncertain. This CDR3 is 16 amino acids long. From germline, CDR1 is SGHTA and CDR2 FQGNSA. Trimming removed 1 base from V and 0 bases from J, with 10 bases in between. CDR3 region: CASSLGTSTSYNEQFF. CDR3 bases: TGTGCCAGCAGCTTAGGGACCAGCACCTCCTACAATGAGCAGTTCTTC.

The rearrangement joins TRBV7-2 to TRBJ1-1; D unresolved. The germline gives CDR1 SGHTA, CDR2 FQGNSA. The CDR3 is made up of 15 amino acids. The germline V and J ends were trimmed by 5 bases and 0 bases, with 13 bases remaining between them. CDR3 coding DNA: TGTGCCAGCAGCCCTCGCGGGCAGGTGAACACTGAAGCTTTCTTT. Amino acids: CASSPRGQVNTEAFF.

Only one count was recorded for this clone. The chain uses TRBV24-1 and TRBJ1-5, with D tentatively TRBD1 (6 bases). This CDR3 is 14 amino acids long. The germline CDR1 and CDR2 sequences are KGHDR and SFDVKD. Trimming took 2 bases from V and 5 from J, leaving 9 bases between them. The CDR3 DNA is TGTGCCACCAGTGATTCCAGGGGTGATCAGCCCCAGCATTTT. Its protein product is CATSDSRGDQPQHF.

This sequence joins TRBV6-5 and TRBJ2-1; D may correspond to TRBD1 or TRBD2 (6 bases each). Germline assignment: CDR1 MNHEY and CDR2 SVGAGI. V lost 3 bases to trimming and J lost 3 bases, with 15 bases between them. The CDR3 sequence is 16 residues long. The CDR3 region is CASSYSTGDIYNEQFF. In DNA form, the CDR3 reads TGTGCCAGCAGTTATTCTACGGGGGACATCTACAATGAGCAGTTCTTC.

The chain has TRBV6-5 and TRBJ1-1; D gene ambiguous. V lost 5 bases and J 0 bases, leaving 10 bases between the germline ends. The CDR3 length is 14 residues. The germline gives CDR1 MNHEY, CDR2 SVGAGI. The CDR3 reads CASSLSDMNTEAFF. Here the CDR3 DNA reads TGTGCCAGCAGTCTCAGCGATATGAACACTGAAGCTTTCTTT.

This rearrangement joins TRBV7-2 to TRBJ1-1, with a possible D match to TRBD1 (5 bases). This CDR3 spans 15 amino acids. The ends were cut back, 2 bases at V and 0 bases at J, with 10 bases in the middle. CDR1 and CDR2 from the germline V gene are SGHTA and FQGNSA. CDR3 sequence (DNA): TGTGCCAGCAGCTTATCGGGACGGGTGAACACTGAAGCTTTCTTT. Translating it yields CASSLSGRVNTEAFF.

The chain couples TRBV19 to TRBJ1-2; D is possibly TRBD1 (6 bases). Between the trimmed V and J ends, which lost 3 bases and 2 bases, there was a span of 22 bases. Germline CDR1 is LNHDA and CDR2 is SQIVND (reference sequence). CDR3 length: 18 amino acids. The CDR3 sequence: CASSIRGAGDGKNYGYTF. CDR3 in DNA: TGTGCCAGTAGTATCCGAGGGGCAGGGGATGGAAAGAACTATGGCTACACCTTC.

The J gene is TRBJ1-3, the V gene TRBV25-1; D remains ambiguous. CDR3 length equals 12 residues. Germline CDR1 is MGHDK and CDR2 is SYGVNS. The ends were cut back, 6 bases at V and 1 base at J, with 4 bases in the middle. The CDR3 loop reads CASSDSGNTIYF. The CDR3 DNA reads as TGTGCCAGCAGCGATTCTGGAAACACCATATATTTT. The full variable domain, rest sourced from reference TRBV25-1 and TRBJ1-3, is EADIYQTPRYLVIGTGKKITLECSQTMGHDKMYWYQQDPGMELHLIHYSYGVNSTEKGDLSSESTVSRIRTEHFPLTLESARPSHTSQYLCASSDSGNTIYFGEGSWLTVV.

The chain is built from TRBV5-1 and TRBJ1-1; tentatively, D is TRBD1 (5 bases). The CDR3 contains 13 residues. Trimming removed 5 bases at V and 5 bases at J, with 13 bases between. Germline CDR1 and CDR2: SGHRS and YFSETQ. CDR3 loop: CASRPDRETEAFF. Here the CDR3 DNA reads TGCGCCAGCAGACCCGACAGAGAGACTGAAGCTTTCTTT.

The chain joins TRBV5-1 to TRBJ2-1; D possibly corresponds to TRBD1 (6 bases). This CDR3 has 19 residues. V lost 6 bases, J lost 4 bases, and 29 bases lay in between. The germline gives CDR1 SGHRS, CDR2 YFSETQ. CDR3 in amino acids: CASTLTGSLPSPRYNEQFF. The CDR3 DNA sequence: TGCGCCAGCACGCTGACAGGTTCCCTTCCATCCCCACGTTACAATGAGCAGTTCTTC.

This sequence joins TRBV7-2 and TRBJ1-5, with 10 bases identical to TRBD1. The germline CDR1 and CDR2 sequences are SGHTA and FQGNSA. The V and J ends lost 5 bases and 5 bases, in that order; junction bases with no gene match: 3. The CDR3 sequence is 14 residues long. This CDR3 is CASSPDRGHQPQHF. The CDR3 DNA reads as TGTGCCAGCAGCCCTGACAGGGGGCATCAGCCCCAGCATTTT.

The chain links TRBV28 to TRBJ1-6; D not certain. Trimming removed 6 bases from V and 3 bases from J, with 3 bases in between. Germline V gives CDR1 MDHEN, CDR2 SYDVKM. The CDR3 extends over 12 amino acids. CDR3 protein: CASRDYNSPLHF. CDR3 nucleotides: TGTGCCAGCAGGGACTATAATTCACCCCTCCACTTT.

The chain's CDR3 is CASSLEDRGWTEAFF. CDR3 bases: TGTGCCAGTAGTTTGGAGGACAGGGGGTGGACTGAAGCTTTCTTT. This chain joins TRBV19 and TRBJ1-1; TRBD1 aligns across 10 bases. The length of the CDR3 is 15 residues. CDR1 LNHDA and CDR2 SQIVND come from the germline V gene (reference sequence). J gave up 5 bases and V 5 bases, and 8 bases lay outside the gene matches.

The chain is built from TRBV20-1 and TRBJ2-3; D is ambiguous. CDR1 is DFQATT and CDR2 is SNEGSKA in the germline V gene (reference sequence). The V and J ends lost 2 bases and 2 bases respectively, with 2 bases between them. The CDR3 loop spans 11 amino acids. The CDR3 bases are TGCAGTGCTAGAATCACAGATACGCAGTATTTT. It specifies CSARITDTQYF.

The J gene is TRBJ1-1, the V gene TRBV12-3 or TRBV12-4; D is ambiguous. V was shortened by 3 bases and J by 7 bases, with 12 bases between the two germline ends. The CDR3 contains 13 residues. The CDR3 protein is CASSLLGWGEAFF. CDR3 in DNA: TGTGCCAGCAGTTTGTTGGGGTGGGGTGAAGCTTTCTTT.

The rearrangement links TRBV5-1 to TRBJ2-3; 7 bases align to TRBD2. Trimming took 0 bases from V and 1 from J; bases not matched to a gene: 8. CDR1 is SGHRS, CDR2 YFSETQ, per germline. This CDR3 spans 17 amino acids. The CDR3 sequence: CASSLATSRTGTDTQYF. The CDR3 region has the DNA TGCGCCAGCAGCTTGGCGACTAGCCGAACTGGCACAGATACGCAGTATTTT.

This chain joins TRBV29-1 and TRBJ2-7; the match to TRBD2 covers 7 bases. The CDR3 extends over 13 amino acids. Germline V lookup: CDR1 SQVTM, CDR2 ANQGSEA. V gave up 6 bases and J gave up 2 bases; unmatched junction bases: 7. This CDR3 reads CSVTLREAYEQYF. In DNA form, the CDR3 reads TGCAGCGTGACGCTCCGGGAGGCCTACGAGCAGTACTTC.

V is TRBV6-5 and J is TRBJ2-3; no clear D. Trimming took off 2 bases at V and 5 bases at J, with 8 bases between the two ends. From germline, CDR1 is MNHEY and CDR2 SVGAGI. This CDR3 comprises 13 residues. CDR3 coding DNA: TGTGCCAGCAGTTACCGCCCGGGAGATACGCAGTATTTT. It specifies CASSYRPGDTQYF.

This clone has just a few counts. The chain carries TRBV7-9 and TRBJ2-1; tentatively, D is TRBD1 or TRBD2 (6 bases each). The germline V and J ends were trimmed by 11 bases and 0 bases, with 14 bases remaining between them. CDR3 length: 14 residues. Germline V CDR1 and CDR2: SEHNR, FQNEAQ (reference sequence). This CDR3 reads CAGGRQSSYNEQFF. DNA for the CDR3: TGTGCCGGGGGGCGGCAGAGCTCCTACAATGAGCAGTTCTTC.

This chain connects TRBV19 to TRBJ1-2, with D perhaps TRBD1 (5 bases). The CDR3 sequence is 15 residues long. Germline CDR1 reads LNHDA; CDR2 reads SQIVND (reference sequence). The V gene lost 4 bases and the J gene lost 0 bases, with 12 bases spanning the gap. The CDR3 coding sequence is TGTGCCAGTAGTACTCGGGACGGACCTAACTATGGCTACACCTTC. Protein: CASSTRDGPNYGYTF.

The chain joins TRBV18 to TRBJ1-5, with D possibly matching TRBD1 (6 bases). V gave up 5 bases and J gave up 3 bases, with 14 bases separating them. The CDR3 has 15 amino acids. The V gene's germline CDR1 is KGHSH and CDR2 LQKENI. CDR3 DNA sequence: TGTGCCAGCTCATCACAGGGAAGCTTCAATCAGCCCCAGCATTTT. Amino acid sequence: CASSSQGSFNQPQHF.